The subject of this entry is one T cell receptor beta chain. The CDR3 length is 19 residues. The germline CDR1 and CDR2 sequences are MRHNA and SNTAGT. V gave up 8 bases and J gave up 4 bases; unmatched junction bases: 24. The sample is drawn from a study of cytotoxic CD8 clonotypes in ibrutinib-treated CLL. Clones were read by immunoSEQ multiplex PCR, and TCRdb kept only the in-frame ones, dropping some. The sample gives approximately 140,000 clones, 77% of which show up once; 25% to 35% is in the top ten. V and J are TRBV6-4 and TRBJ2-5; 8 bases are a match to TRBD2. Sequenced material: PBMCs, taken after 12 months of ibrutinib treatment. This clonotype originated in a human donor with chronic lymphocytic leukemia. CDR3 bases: TGTGCCAGCCCGTACAGGGCGGGGTGGCGGGAGGTTAACCCAGAGACCCAGTACTTC. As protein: CASPYRAGWREVNPETQYF.